Following are 7 T cell receptor beta chains from one sample sequenced in a study of blood T cell repertoires in COVID-19. TCRdb keeps only in-frame clones here, not all; method: immunoSEQ multiplex PCR. The repertoire has a few hundred thousand clones, 80% to 90% of them found once; the top ten carry less than 11%. Sequencing was done on a sample of peripheral blood. Receptors originate from a woman over 75 with acute or convalescent COVID-19.

This chain uses TRBV7-8 with TRBJ2-1, with 8 positions matching TRBD1. CDR3 length: 17 amino acids. CDR1 and CDR2 from the germline V gene are SGHVS and FQNEAQ. V lost 3 bases and J lost 6; bases outside the gene matches: 13. The CDR3 reads CASSFSPTGTGINEQFF. The CDR3 DNA follows: TGTGCCAGCAGCTTCTCGCCTACCGGGACAGGCATCAATGAGCAGTTCTTC. Full variable domain (rest looked up from reference TRBV7-8 and TRBJ2-1): GAGVSQSPRYKVAKRGQDVALRCDPISGHVSLFWYQQALGQGPEFLTYFQNEAQLDKSGLPSDRFFAERPEGSVSTLKIQRTQQEDSAVYLCASSFSPTGTGINEQFFGPGTRLTVL.

This rearrangement joins TRBV5-4 to TRBJ1-2; 11 positions match TRBD1. CDR1 is SGHNT, CDR2 YYREEE, per germline (reference sequence). CDR3 length: 16 amino acids. J gave up 4 bases and V 0 bases, and 5 bases lay outside the gene matches. The CDR3 spells CASSLGAGTGGYGYTF. In DNA, the CDR3 is TGTGCCAGCAGCTTGGGCGCCGGGACAGGGGGCTATGGCTACACCTTC.

The table lists this clone with a few counts. V usage is TRBV4-1 and J usage is TRBJ2-5, with D perhaps matching TRBD1 (6 bases). With 0 bases removed from V and 1 base from J, the gap between germline ends came to 12 bases. Germline CDR1 reads MGHRA; CDR2 reads YSYEKL. The CDR3 runs to 16 residues. For the CDR3, the DNA is TGCGCCAGCAGCCAAGAGGGACAAAGGGTCCAAGAGACCCAGTACTTC. Translating gives CASSQEGQRVQETQYF.

This chain connects TRBV7-2 to TRBJ1-1; D not resolved. V was clipped by 1 base and J by 11 bases, with 11 bases between them. Germline-derived CDR1 and CDR2 are SGHTA and FQGNSA. The CDR3 runs 12 residues. CDR3 sequence: CASSLGHHVAFF. DNA of the CDR3: TGTGCCAGCAGCTTAGGACATCATGTTGCTTTCTTT.

This chain joins TRBV15 and TRBJ1-4, with 10 bases identical to TRBD1. Trimming removed 0 bases from V and 10 bases from J; junction bases left unmatched: 8. There are 16 residues in the CDR3. Germline CDR1 and CDR2: LNHNV and YYDKDF (reference sequence). CDR3 DNA sequence: TGTGCCACCAGCAGAGATGGGACAGGGGATTGGGGAAAACTGTTTTTT. Translating gives CATSRDGTGDWGKLFF.

The V call is TRBV11-2, the J call TRBJ2-7; perhaps TRBD2 as D (6 bases). Trimming removed 2 bases from V and 0 bases from J, with 11 bases in between. From germline, CDR1 is SGHAT and CDR2 FQNNGV. The CDR3 consists of 15 residues. The CDR3 region is CASSLSSGSSYEQYF. The CDR3 bases are TGTGCCAGCAGCTTAAGTAGCGGCAGCTCCTACGAGCAGTACTTC.

The rearrangement joins TRBV19 to TRBJ2-1; TRBD1 is a possible D gene (6 bases). V shed 8 bases and J shed 8 bases, with 13 bases lying between them. The CDR3 has 12 residues. CDR1 and CDR2 from the germline V gene are LNHDA and SQIVND (reference sequence). CDR3 bases: TGTGCCAGTCGGGACAAAGTGGATGAGCAGTTCTTC. Its translation is CASRDKVDEQFF.